These T cell receptor beta chains were read from a single sample in a study of blood T cell repertoires in COVID-19. Assay: immunoSEQ multiplex PCR; the TCRdb copy retains only in-frame clones and omits some. Here the sample spans hundreds of thousands of clones, about 87% being singletons. Sequenced material: peripheral blood. Every receptor here comes from a man aged 60 to 75 with acute or convalescent COVID-19. Both conserved end residues are part of each CDR3. Clone size is given for some rows only: seen once, a few or many times, or a class if the clone is expanded.

TRBV5-1	NA	TRBJ2-3	CASSLGGAGDTQYF
TRBV6-2/TRBV6-3	NA	TRBJ2-1	CASSLGGGISYNEQFF
TRBV5-5	NA	TRBJ1-6	CASSPAGSSSYNSPLHF
TRBV6-6	NA	TRBJ1-4	CASNRGGTNEKLFF
TRBV7-8	NA	TRBJ2-7	CASSLVQRGTYEQYF
TRBV25-1	NA	TRBJ2-7	CASRDSSYEQYF
TRBV7-2	NA	TRBJ2-5	CASSLGGGFWYF
TRBV6-2/TRBV6-3	NA	TRBJ2-7	CASSYSGPPRREQYF
TRBV7-9	NA	TRBJ1-1	CASSTGQGARDGAFF
TRBV19	once	TRBJ2-6	CASSKLTGTRPGANVLTF
TRBV7-9	NA	TRBJ2-1	CASSLVGAVSDEQFF
TRBV19	few	TRBJ1-5	CASSAPRGQGPQHF
TRBV9	few	TRBJ2-5	CASSAHSGGGQETQYF
TRBV18	NA	TRBJ2-5	CASSPLSGGETQYF
TRBV3-1/TRBV3-2	NA	TRBJ2-1	CASSQLPAGLAQFF
TRBV2	NA	TRBJ1-2	CASSEGGGREAGYTF
TRBV10-3	NA	TRBJ1-1	CAIRGQGVTEAFF
TRBV18	NA	TRBJ2-7	CASSPPISYEQYF
TRBV24-1	NA	TRBJ2-3	CATSDRGSTDTQYF
TRBV18	few	TRBJ2-3	CASSPRTRPLPFTDTQYF
TRBV10-3	NA	TRBJ2-5	CAISESTQGIQETQYF
TRBV6-4	once	TRBJ1-1	CASSDSSTGGRNTEAFF
TRBV11-1	once	TRBJ1-2	CASSQLTATNYGYTF
TRBV5-1	NA	TRBJ1-4	CASSPRWQGTNEKLFF
TRBV10-1	NA	TRBJ1-6	CASSEGQRASPLHF
TRBV7-9	NA	TRBJ1-3	CASSHEMDTIYF
TRBV3-1/TRBV3-2	few	TRBJ2-1	CASSKRGAPLAGGSNEQFF
TRBV19	NA	TRBJ2-5	CASSMVANSAVGTQYF